This note documents a single T cell receptor beta chain sequence. Its antigen is still unknown. The read terminates 3 residues ahead of where the CDR3 ends, so the germline J gene completes it. Clones were read by immunoSEQ multiplex PCR, and TCRdb kept only the in-frame ones, dropping some. The sample totals tens of thousands of clones. This entry is derived from a study of T cells in women clearing cervical HPV infection. On the study more broadly: Cases' blood sampling followed lesion detection by median approximately 140 days (90 to 200).

Germline V gene lookup returns CDR1 DFQATT and CDR2 SNEGSKA (reference sequence). Trimming cost V 4 bases and J 7 bases, with 7 bases left between them. The CDR3 consists of 10 residues. The study's findings and limits: A classifier using richness and V gene abundances reached an AUC of nearly 0.85.

This receptor was obtained from a woman between 18 and 70 years old with a cervical HPV16 infection that either progressed to CIN3+ or cleared (not recorded which). Sequenced material: blood buffy coat. The chain uses TRBV20-1 and TRBJ1-1; D gene uncertain. The part of the CDR3 DNA that was read is TGCAGTGCTAATAAGCTTGAA. Translating it yields CSANKLE. In full, the CDR3 reads CSANKLEAFF.